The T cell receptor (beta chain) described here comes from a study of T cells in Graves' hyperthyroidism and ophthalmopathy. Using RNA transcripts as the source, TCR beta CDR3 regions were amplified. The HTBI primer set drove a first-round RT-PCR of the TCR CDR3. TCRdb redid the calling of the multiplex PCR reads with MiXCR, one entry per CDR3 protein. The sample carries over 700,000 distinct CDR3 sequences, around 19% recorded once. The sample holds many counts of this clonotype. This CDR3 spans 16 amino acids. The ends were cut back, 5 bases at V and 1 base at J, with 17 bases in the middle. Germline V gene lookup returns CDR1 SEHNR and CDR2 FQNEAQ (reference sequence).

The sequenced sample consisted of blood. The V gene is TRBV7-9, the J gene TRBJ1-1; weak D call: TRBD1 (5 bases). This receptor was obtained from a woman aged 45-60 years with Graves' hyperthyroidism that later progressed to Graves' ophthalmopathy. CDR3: CASSPSGLTGNTEAFF. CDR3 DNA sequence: TGTGCCAGCAGCCCATCCGGACTCACAGGGAACACTGAAGCTTTCTTT. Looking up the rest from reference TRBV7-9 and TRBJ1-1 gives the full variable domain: DTGVSQNPRHKITKRGQNVTFRCDPISEHNRLYWYRQTLGQGPEFLTYFQNEAQLEKSRLLSDRFSAERPKGSFSTLEIQRTEQGDSAMYLCASSPSGLTGNTEAFFGQGTRLTVV.